The rows below give T cell receptor beta chains drawn from one sample of a study of shared clonotypes between healthy human individuals. Clones were read by immunoSEQ multiplex PCR, and TCRdb kept only the in-frame ones, dropping some. The data hold about 2,100,000 clones, with 90% to 95% observed a single time. The sequencing input was naive CD8+ T cells from PBMCs. The receptor source for this set is a man between 18 and 29 years old in good health. Some clones in this sample may be carry-over from other donors' samples. Both conserved end residues are trimmed from each CDR3. The order of the fields is J gene, V gene, CDR3 protein.

TRBJ1-4	TRBV27	ASSLAHNTNEKLF
NA	TRBV4-1	ASSQVPGQSYEQY
TRBJ2-1	TRBV7-3	ASSLGKGLVNEQF
TRBJ1-4	TRBV18	ASCDRDNLIEKLF
TRBJ2-1	TRBV5-6	ASSGGLAGVYNEQF
TRBJ1-1	TRBV4-3	ASSQSPYLNTEAF
TRBJ2-1	TRBV28	ASSFAGTSGYNEQF
TRBJ1-4	TRBV5-6	ASSLGDGQGIF
TRBJ2-7	TRBV28	ASSFGTGLSYEQY
TRBJ2-3	TRBV7-9	ASSIHKTGYGDTQY
TRBJ1-3	TRBV28	ASSLSPSSGNTIY
TRBJ2-1	TRBV10-2	ASTQTSGYSYNEQF
TRBJ2-6	TRBV28	ASSFPAQTGANVLT
TRBJ2-3	TRBV6-1	ASMILREFTDTQY
TRBJ1-5	TRBV2	ASSGQGDYSADQPQH
TRBJ1-5	TRBV19	ASFGQFSNQPQH
TRBJ2-7	TRBV27	ASSPRQGAGQTLEQY
TRBJ1-2	TRBV5-5	ASSLETLEGYGYT
TRBJ2-2	TRBV5-5	ASSLWVGDSTGELF
TRBJ2-5	TRBV19	ASRARGQNYQETQY
TRBJ1-3	TRBV7-3	ASSLTSGSGNTIY
TRBJ1-3	TRBV28	ASSPPSSGNTIY
TRBJ1-1	TRBV23-1	ASSHLGQGTKGNTEAF
TRBJ2-7	TRBV14	ASSIHRGVSYEQY
TRBJ1-4	TRBV29-1	SVDWGTGEKLF
TRBJ2-3	TRBV4-2	ASSQESGSTDTQY
TRBJ2-1	TRBV6-4	ASSDSGVAGGGYNEQF
TRBJ1-1	TRBV28	ASTLGADTEAF
TRBJ2-4	TRBV7-4	ASSPDRGEGNIQY
TRBJ2-1	TRBV28	ASSPLLARSYNEQF
TRBJ2-2	TRBV13	ASSARGPNTGELF
TRBJ2-7	TRBV28	ASRPRGGTSYEQY
TRBJ2-7	TRBV30	AWIPGTSGSHEQY
TRBJ2-5	TRBV7-3	ASSLGGQGSVKETQY
TRBJ2-2	TRBV10-3	AISDVGGELF
TRBJ2-7	TRBV4-2	ASSQDSSYEQY
TRBJ2-7	TRBV28	AASTGPYEQY
TRBJ1-1	TRBV7-3	QLGTGHAYTEAF
TRBJ1-5	TRBV7-9	ASSNFNQPQH
TRBJ2-1	TRBV9	ASSHALVAEQF
TRBJ1-5	TRBV9	ASSVGGGFNQPQH
TRBJ2-7	TRBV9	ASSVVGGPKAEQY
TRBJ1-1	TRBV6-5	ASSPGMSADTEAF
TRBJ1-1	TRBV4-1	ASSQEPGRLNTEAF
TRBJ1-2	TRBV28	ASSTPQSRDSFNYGYT
TRBJ1-1	TRBV10-1	ASRIPGQGCDIEAF
TRBJ1-2	TRBV28	ASSLWGVFGQGTNYGYT
TRBJ2-7	TRBV29-1	SGGQWPYEQY
TRBJ2-7	TRBV27	ASSLVFPPHYEQY
TRBJ2-2	TRBV11-3	ASSLWTGELF
TRBJ1-1	TRBV5-1	ASSLAQNTEAF
TRBJ1-5	TRBV7-3	ASSPGSNQPQH
TRBJ2-7	TRBV7-2	ASSLVTGSAYEQY